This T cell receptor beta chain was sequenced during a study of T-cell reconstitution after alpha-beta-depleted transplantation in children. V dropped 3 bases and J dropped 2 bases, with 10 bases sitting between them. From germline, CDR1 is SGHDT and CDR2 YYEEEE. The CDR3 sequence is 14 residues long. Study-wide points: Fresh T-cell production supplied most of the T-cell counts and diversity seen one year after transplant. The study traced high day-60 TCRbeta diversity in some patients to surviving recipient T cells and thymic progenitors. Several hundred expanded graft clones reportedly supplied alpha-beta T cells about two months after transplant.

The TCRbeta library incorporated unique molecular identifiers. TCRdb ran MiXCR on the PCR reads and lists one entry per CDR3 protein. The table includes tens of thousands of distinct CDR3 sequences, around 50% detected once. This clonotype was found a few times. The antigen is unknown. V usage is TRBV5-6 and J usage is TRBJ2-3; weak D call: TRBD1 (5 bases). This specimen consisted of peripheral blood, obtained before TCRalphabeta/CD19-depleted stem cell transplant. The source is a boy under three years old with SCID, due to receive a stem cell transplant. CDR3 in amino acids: CASSSQEYTDTQYF. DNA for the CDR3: TGTGCCAGCAGCTCACAGGAATACACAGATACGCAGTATTTT.